One sample yielded the 9 T cell receptor beta chains listed below, sequenced in a study of shared clonotypes between healthy human individuals. Method: immunoSEQ multiplex PCR; TCRdb's copy keeps in-frame clones and lacks some. This table has 2 million to 2.5 million clones, approximately 94% appearing once. Input material: naive CD4+ T cells from PBMCs. Noted subset: CD45RA+ positively selected. The receptors were sampled from a man aged 18 to 29 in good health. Some clones in this sample may be carry-over from other donors' samples.

This clone was observed a handful of times. Different DNA sequences within this sample yield the same CDR3. The genes are TRBV2 and TRBJ1-1; the match to TRBD1 covers 7 bases. V lost 3 bases to trimming and J lost 1 base; unmatched junction nucleotides: 2. Per germline, CDR1 SNHLY and CDR2 FYNNEI. The CDR3 loop spans 14 amino acids. CDR3 residues: CASSDRTGNTEAFF. CDR3 in DNA: TGTGCCAGCAGTGACAGGACAGGGAACACTGAAGCTTTCTTT.

The chain recombines TRBV5-4 with TRBJ1-1, with TRBD1 as a possible D gene (5 bases). Per the germline V gene, CDR1 is SGHNT and CDR2 is YYREEE (reference sequence). Trimming removed 4 bases at V and 6 bases at J, with 16 bases between. The CDR3 length is 14 residues. This CDR3 is CASSQQGGVPEAFF. In DNA, the CDR3 is TGTGCCAGCAGCCAGCAGGGAGGAGTCCCTGAAGCTTTCTTT. Full variable domain (outside the CDR3, taken from reference TRBV5-4 and TRBJ1-1): ETGVTQSPTHLIKTRGQQVTLRCSSQSGHNTVSWYQQALGQGPQFIFQYYREEENGRGNFPPRFSGLQFPNYSSELNVNALELDDSALYLCASSQQGGVPEAFFGQGTRLTVV.

The chain combines TRBV28 with TRBJ1-3, with 7 positions matching TRBD1. This CDR3 is built from 16 residues. CDR1 and CDR2 (germline): MDHEN, SYDVKM. After removal of 5 bases from V and 0 bases from J, the junction contained 7 bases not matched to a gene. The chain's CDR3 is CASSVGQALSGNTIYF. The CDR3 DNA follows: TGTGCCAGCAGTGTCGGACAGGCCCTCTCTGGAAACACCATATATTTT.

V gene TRBV27 combines with J gene TRBJ1-1, with D unresolved. This CDR3 is built from 13 residues. CDR1 is MNHEY, CDR2 SMNVEV, per germline (reference sequence). Trimming took off 7 bases at V and 4 bases at J, with 13 bases between the two ends. The CDR3 is CASNSRRSTEAFF. The CDR3 DNA is TGTGCCAGCAATTCCCGACGGTCCACTGAAGCTTTCTTT.

The V gene is TRBV19, the J gene TRBJ2-7; 8 nucleotides line up with TRBD1. CDR1 is LNHDA, CDR2 SQIVND, per germline (reference sequence). The CDR3 spans 14 residues. J was trimmed by 7 bases and V by 5 bases; bases with no gene match: 10. CDR3 sequence (DNA): TGTGCCAGTAGTCCTTGGACAGGGCCCGCGGAGCAGTACTTC. Its translation: CASSPWTGPAEQYF.

This clone has only a few counts. The J gene is TRBJ1-1, the V gene TRBV7-9; D call uncertain. Trimming cost V 0 bases and J 1 base, with 9 bases left between them. The CDR3 totals 15 residues. Per germline, CDR1 SEHNR and CDR2 FQNEAQ (reference sequence). For the CDR3, the DNA is TGTGCCAGCAGCTTAGCGCTGGCAGCGAACACTGAAGCTTTCTTT. This sequence encodes CASSLALAANTEAFF.

J is TRBJ2-5 and V is TRBV5-1, with D perhaps given as TRBD1 or TRBD2 (6 bases each). The V end was cut by 3 bases, the J end by 5 bases, with 11 bases between. This CDR3 has 13 residues. Germline V gives CDR1 SGHRS, CDR2 YFSETQ. CDR3 protein: CASSSRGDETQYF. In DNA, the CDR3 is TGCGCCAGCAGCTCAAGGGGGGATGAGACCCAGTACTTC.

The chain couples TRBV5-6 to TRBJ1-2; no reliable D call. This CDR3 has 12 amino acids. The V end was cut by 4 bases, the J end by 4 bases, with 8 bases between. Per germline, CDR1 SGHDT and CDR2 YYEEEE. This CDR3 is CASSVGLYGYTF. DNA for the CDR3: TGTGCCAGCAGCGTCGGACTCTATGGCTACACCTTC.

The V call is TRBV11-1, the J call TRBJ2-3; no firm D call. V was pared by 4 bases and J by 2 bases, with 4 bases between. The germline V gene has CDR1 SGHAT and CDR2 FQDESV (reference sequence). The CDR3 contains 12 residues. In DNA, the CDR3 is TGTGCCAGCAGCTCGGACACAGATACGCAGTATTTT. Its protein product is CASSSDTDTQYF.